These 17 T cell receptor beta chains came from one sample sequenced in a study of T-cell reconstitution after alpha-beta-depleted transplantation in children. Unique molecular identifiers were incorporated into the prepared TCRbeta library. Using its own MiXCR run on the PCR reads, TCRdb lists one record per CDR3 protein. This table has around 25,000 distinct CDR3 sequences, about 18% appearing once. Sample: PBMCs, mostly from graft donor cells, taken 60 days after TCRalphabeta/CD19-depleted stem cell transplant. The receptor set was obtained from a male patient aged 2 to 9 who had a stem cell transplant for acute lymphoblastic leukemia, so the T cells may come from the graft donor.

The chain employs TRBV2 and TRBJ2-5, with D unresolved. V was pared by 1 base and J by 7 bases, with 4 bases between. CDR3 length: 11 residues. CDR1 and CDR2 (germline): SNHLY, FYNNEI. CDR3 DNA: TGTGCCAGCAGTGAAGTGGGGACCCAGTACTTC. Translated, it gives CASSEVGTQYF.

This clonotype was counted between two and nine times. V and J are TRBV2 and TRBJ2-2, with D possibly matching TRBD1 (5 bases). The germline CDR1 and CDR2 sequences are SNHLY and FYNNEI. Trimming stripped 8 bases from V and 0 bases from J, with 10 bases between. The CDR3 sequence is 14 residues long. The CDR3 nucleotides read TGTGCCAGCGGGGCTCTACCGAACACCGGGGAGCTGTTTTTT. As protein: CASGALPNTGELFF.

The sample holds many counts of this clonotype. The gene calls are TRBV10-3 and TRBJ2-1; D gene unclear. The ends were cut back, 4 bases at V and 8 bases at J, with 12 bases in the middle. This CDR3 spans 13 amino acids. CDR1 and CDR2 from the germline V gene are ENHRY and SYGVKD. CDR3 DNA: TGTGCCATCAGTGTTGAGGCATCGCATGAGCAGTTCTTC. Protein sequence: CAISVEASHEQFF.

The chain has TRBV7-8 and TRBJ2-7; tentatively, D is TRBD1 or TRBD2 (5 bases each). Germline assignment: CDR1 SGHVS and CDR2 FQNEAQ. The CDR3 has 15 residues. The V end lost 2 bases, the J end lost 2 bases, and 13 bases lay between the germline ends. CDR3 nucleotides: TGTGCCAGCAGCTTACAGGGACCCCCCCCCTACGAGCAGTACTTC. It translates to CASSLQGPPPYEQYF.

The chain uses TRBV6-2 or TRBV6-3 and TRBJ2-2, with a tentative D call TRBD2 (5 bases). The CDR3 sequence is 15 residues long. Trimming stripped 2 bases from V and 8 bases from J, with 15 bases between. The germline gives CDR1 MNHEY, CDR2 SVGEGT. CDR3 protein: CASSYADLLSGELFF. In nucleotides, the CDR3 is TGTGCCAGCAGTTACGCGGACTTACTCTCTGGGGAGCTGTTTTTT.

This clonotype came up a few times. The J gene is TRBJ2-7, the V gene TRBV27, with 13 bases that match TRBD2. The CDR3 covers 15 residues. Germline V gene sequence: CDR1 MNHEY, CDR2 SMNVEV (reference sequence). J was trimmed by 2 bases and V by 5 bases; bases with no gene match: 3. CDR3 nucleotide sequence: TGTGCCAGCAGTCCGGGACTAGCGGGAACCTACGAGCAGTACTTC. It is translated as CASSPGLAGTYEQYF.

This rearrangement joins TRBV20-1 to TRBJ2-1; D perhaps matches TRBD1 (6 bases). V lost 4 bases to trimming and J lost 0 bases, with 10 bases between them. This CDR3 comprises 14 residues. Per germline, CDR1 DFQATT and CDR2 SNEGSKA (reference sequence). As DNA, the CDR3 is TGCAGTGCTAAACAGGGAAGCTCCTACAATGAGCAGTTCTTC. Its protein is CSAKQGSSYNEQFF.

A few counts support this clonotype. V and J are TRBV6-4 and TRBJ2-7; the match to TRBD1 covers 8 bases. This CDR3 comprises 14 residues. The ends lost 2 bases at V and 3 bases at J; junction bases unmatched: 3. CDR1 is MRHNA, CDR2 SNTAGT, per germline. Here the CDR3 DNA reads TGTGCCAGCAGTGACCTGGACAGGGACTACGAGCAGTACTTC. Translation: CASSDLDRDYEQYF.

The chain recombines TRBV3-1 with TRBJ2-6; D not certain. The CDR3 length is 15 residues. Trimming pared 0 bases from V and 4 bases from J, leaving 7 bases between. Germline V lookup: CDR1 LGHDT, CDR2 YNNKEL (reference sequence). Written as DNA, the CDR3 is TGTGCCAGCAGCCAAGACCGATCGGGGGCCAACGTCCTGACTTTC. Protein product: CASSQDRSGANVLTF.

This clonotype was observed a few times. V and J are TRBV6-1 and TRBJ1-2; 7 bases line up with TRBD1. V was pared by 2 bases and J by 5 bases, with 5 bases of the junction left unmatched. This CDR3 contains 14 residues. Germline V CDR1 and CDR2: MNHNS, SASEGT. The CDR3 nucleotides are TGTGCCAGCAGTGAATCACAGGGGTCGTATGGCTACACCTTC. This codes for CASSESQGSYGYTF.

The sample holds one count of this clonotype. V gene TRBV7-2 combines with J gene TRBJ2-3; D perhaps matches TRBD2 (6 bases). V was pared by 4 bases and J by 5 bases, with 19 bases between. CDR3 length equals 16 residues. The V gene's germline CDR1 is SGHTA and CDR2 FQGNSA. The CDR3 is CASSSYLAEGIDTQYF. CDR3 coding DNA: TGTGCCAGCAGCTCATACTTAGCGGAGGGGATAGATACGCAGTATTTT.

The sample holds one count of this clonotype. The genes are TRBV4-1 and TRBJ1-5, with D hard to call. Germline CDR1 is MGHRA and CDR2 is YSYEKL. The CDR3 is 15 residues long. The V end lost 0 bases, the J end lost 7 bases, and 13 bases lay between the germline ends. Here the CDR3 DNA reads TGCGCCAGCAGCCAAGATATCTTGGGGTACCAGCCCCAGCATTTT. It is translated as CASSQDILGYQPQHF.

This clonotype was seen only a few times. The chain employs TRBV20-1 and TRBJ1-2, with TRBD1 matching 7 bases. Germline trimming cut 2 bases from V and 7 bases from J; bases unmatched to any gene: 13. This CDR3 is built from 15 residues. CDR1 and CDR2 (germline): DFQATT, SNEGSKA (reference sequence). The CDR3 loop reads CSARTLDRVSAGYTF. The DNA for the CDR3 is TGCAGTGCTAGAACCCTAGACAGGGTGTCTGCTGGCTACACCTTC.

The CDR3 is CASSIQSNYGYTF. CDR3 coding DNA: TGCGCCAGCAGTATACAGTCTAACTATGGCTACACCTTC. The V gene is TRBV5-1, the J gene TRBJ1-2; D is uncertain. V was trimmed by 5 bases and J by 0 bases, leaving 8 bases between them. CDR1 and CDR2 from the germline V gene are SGHRS and YFSETQ. This CDR3 has 13 amino acids.

This clonotype was seen more than once but under ten times. The rearrangement links TRBV5-1 to TRBJ1-1; no clear D. The CDR3 loop spans 15 amino acids. The V gene's germline CDR1 is SGHRS and CDR2 YFSETQ. V lost 0 bases and J 5 bases, leaving 14 bases between the germline ends. The CDR3 DNA reads as TGCGCCAGCAGCTTGGGAGAGGGTTGGGGAACTGAAGCTTTCTTT. Its protein is CASSLGEGWGTEAFF.

This clonotype was detected ten times or more. The CDR3 sequence: CASSYSTTGTSGRGSYNEQFF. CDR3 bases: TGTGCCAGCAGTTACTCGACAACCGGGACTAGCGGGAGGGGGTCCTACAATGAGCAGTTCTTC. V is TRBV6-2 or TRBV6-3 and J is TRBJ2-1, with 16 bases matching TRBD2. Germline CDR1 reads MNHEY; CDR2 reads SVGEGT. V lost 0 bases and J lost 1; bases outside the gene matches: 9. The CDR3 spans 21 residues.

This clonotype was recorded at least ten times. V and J are TRBV5-1 and TRBJ1-1; 9 nucleotides match TRBD1. The CDR3 contains 12 residues. Germline lookup yields CDR1 SGHRS and CDR2 YFSETQ. V trimming: 3 bases; J trimming: 8 bases; junction bases outside the gene matches: 2. CDR3 in amino acids: CASSYGQGEAFF. Here the CDR3 DNA reads TGCGCCAGCAGCTACGGACAGGGGGAAGCTTTCTTT.